The 31 T cell receptor beta chains below were found in one sample sequenced in a study of vaccination effects on CD4 cells after COVID-19 (dated by TCRdb to the early 2020s). In the ViraFEST assay, PBMC were stimulated with viral peptide pools, and antigen-specific CD4+ T cell clonotypes were then identified by expansion using TCR sequencing. After less than 13 days of culture, CD4+ T cells were isolated with the EasySep CD4+ T cell isolation kit. None of the healthy vaccine recipients had a prior SARS-CoV-2 infection, which was confirmed by nucleocapsid antibody tests that came back negative both before and after vaccination. The antigens these receptors bind are not known. Library preparation was by the immunoSEQ multiplex PCR assay. TCRdb retrieved this table from immuneACCESS and kept in-frame rearrangements only. Not all clones are present; in checked studies, unresolved V genes account for under half, and no reason is known for the remainder. The sample has around 25,000 clones on record, approximately 75% of them singletons. The top ten clonotypes cover roughly a tenth of the sample.

The sequencing used CD4+ T cells from PBMCs cultured with SARS-CoV-2 spike peptides, collected before COVID-19 vaccination. The intended sense of this specimen's cell subset or site label: SARS-CoV-2 spike overlapping peptide pool stimulation. Every receptor here comes from a human donor who received a COVID-19 vaccine.

This chain links TRBV9 with TRBJ1-2; possibly TRBD1 for D (5 bases). This CDR3 comprises 16 residues. The ends were cut back, 4 bases at V and 4 bases at J, with 20 bases in the middle. Germline assignment: CDR1 SGDLS and CDR2 YYNGEE. CDR3 sequence (DNA): TGTGCCAGCAGCCCAAGCTCGACAGTGAGCAGCTATGGCTACACCTTC. Translated, it gives CASSPSSTVSSYGYTF.

The gene calls are TRBV20-1 and TRBJ2-1, with 7 bases matching TRBD1. Looked up from germline, CDR1 is DFQATT and CDR2 is SNEGSKA (reference sequence). The junction had 9 bases not matched to a gene; V was cut back by 3 bases and J by 1 base. The CDR3 runs 16 residues. This chain's CDR3 is CSASLRGLRSYNEQFF. The CDR3 bases are TGCAGTGCTAGTCTAAGGGGGCTGAGATCCTACAATGAGCAGTTCTTC.

The rearrangement uses TRBV4-1 and TRBJ2-7, with TRBD2 matching 8 bases. The CDR3 has 17 residues. Germline values: CDR1 MGHRA, CDR2 YSYEKL. After removal of 1 base from V and 0 bases from J, the junction contained 8 bases not matched to a gene. As DNA, the CDR3 is TGCGCCAGCAGCCAAGTAATTCGGCGGGGGGACTCCTACGAGCAGTACTTC. Its translation is CASSQVIRRGDSYEQYF.

This chain connects TRBV7-9 to TRBJ2-3; D is unresolved. The CDR3 runs 14 residues. Trimming took 2 bases from V and 0 from J, leaving 6 bases between them. Germline CDR1 and CDR2: SEHNR and FQNEAQ (reference sequence). This chain's CDR3 is CASSLSVSTDTQYF. Written as DNA, the CDR3 is TGTGCCAGCAGCTTATCCGTTAGCACAGATACGCAGTATTTT.

The chain couples TRBV10-2 to TRBJ1-5, with unresolved D. CDR1 and CDR2 (germline): WSHSY, SAAADI. The CDR3 consists of 17 residues. V was pared by 4 bases and J by 0 bases, with 16 bases between. The CDR3 spells CASSGLGPVYSNQPQHF. In DNA form, the CDR3 reads TGCGCCAGCAGTGGGTTAGGGCCAGTGTATAGCAATCAGCCCCAGCATTTT.

The CDR3: CASSSDYRLAGKDTQYF. CDR3 coding DNA: TGTGCCAGCAGTTCGGACTATCGGCTAGCGGGGAAAGATACGCAGTATTTT. This sequence joins TRBV6-2 or TRBV6-3 and TRBJ2-3, with 9 bases fitting TRBD2. Unmatched junction bases numbered 13, after V lost 4 bases and J lost 5 bases. From germline, CDR1 is MNHEY and CDR2 SVGEGT. CDR3 length: 17 amino acids.

J is TRBJ1-3 and V is TRBV5-6, with D possibly matching TRBD1 (6 bases). The V end lost 3 bases, the J end lost 4 bases, and 14 bases lay between the germline ends. The CDR3 length is 15 residues. Germline V gives CDR1 SGHDT, CDR2 YYEEEE. The CDR3 sequence is CASSSSTGQGNTIYF. CDR3 sequence (DNA): TGTGCCAGCAGCTCGAGCACTGGACAGGGAAACACCATATATTTT. Variable domain in full (rest from reference TRBV5-6 and TRBJ1-3): DAGVTQSPTHLIKTRGQQVTLRCSPKSGHDTVSWYQQALGQGPQFIFQYYEEEERQRGNFPDRFSGHQFPNYSSELNVNALLLGDSALYLCASSSSTGQGNTIYFGEGSWLTVV.

The CDR3 coding sequence is TGTGCCTGGAGCAAACAGGGTTGGGAGACCCAGTACTTC. The encoded protein is CAWSKQGWETQYF. This chain connects TRBV30 to TRBJ2-5, with D possibly being TRBD1 (6 bases). V was cut by 3 bases and J by 5 bases, with 13 bases left in between. The CDR3 covers 13 residues. From germline, CDR1 is GTSNPN and CDR2 SVGIG (reference sequence). Based on the CDR3 plus reference TRBV30 and TRBJ2-5, the full variable domain is SQTIHQWPATLVQPVGSPLSLECTVEGTSNPNLYWYRQAAGRGLQLLFYSVGIGQISSEVPQNLSASRPQDRQFILSSKKLLLSDSGFYLCAWSKQGWETQYFGPGTRLLVL.

The chain carries TRBV12-5 and TRBJ1-1; 8 bases fit TRBD1. The CDR3 covers 15 residues. V gave up 5 bases and J gave up 0 bases; unmatched junction bases: 5. CDR1 is LGHNT, CDR2 FRNRAP, per germline. The CDR3 sequence: CASGAPTGVNTEAFF. As DNA, the CDR3 is TGTGCTAGTGGTGCCCCGACAGGGGTGAACACTGAAGCTTTCTTT.

The V call is TRBV5-1, the J call TRBJ2-7; D could derive from TRBD1 or TRBD2 (5 bases each). V was clipped by 0 bases and J by 7 bases, with 14 bases between them. Germline lookup yields CDR1 SGHRS and CDR2 YFSETQ. CDR3 length: 14 amino acids. The CDR3: CASSLEEGFKEQYF. The CDR3 bases are TGCGCCAGCAGCTTGGAAGAGGGGTTTAAGGAGCAGTACTTC. Full variable domain (outside the CDR3, taken from reference TRBV5-1 and TRBJ2-7): KAGVTQTPRYLIKTRGQQVTLSCSPISGHRSVSWYQQTPGQGLQFLFEYFSETQRNKGNFPGRFSGRQFSNSRSEMNVSTLELGDSALYLCASSLEEGFKEQYFGPGTRLTVT.

The V call is TRBV30, the J call TRBJ1-1; 7 bases agree with TRBD1. The CDR3 totals 12 residues. CDR1 GTSNPN and CDR2 SVGIG come from the germline V gene (reference sequence). The ends lost 4 bases at V and 11 bases at J; junction bases unmatched: 10. This CDR3 is CAWNRQGWGAFF. CDR3 DNA: TGTGCCTGGAACCGACAGGGTTGGGGGGCTTTCTTT.

The V and J genes are TRBV5-5 and TRBJ2-2; D uncertain. The length of the CDR3 is 14 residues. Germline lookup yields CDR1 SGHKS and CDR2 YYEKEE (reference sequence). The ends were cut back, 2 bases at V and 7 bases at J, with 12 bases in the middle. CDR3 bases: TGTGCCAGCAGCTTTCCTTCCGGGTTCGGGGAGCTGTTTTTT. This gives the protein CASSFPSGFGELFF.

This clone was detected a few times. The genes are TRBV30 and TRBJ2-1; 8 positions agree with TRBD2. CDR1 GTSNPN and CDR2 SVGIG come from the germline V gene (reference sequence). The trim removed 6 bases at V and 9 bases at J, leaving 13 bases unmatched. The CDR3 is 14 amino acids. The CDR3 region is CACRAGAGVGEQFF. In DNA, the CDR3 is TGTGCCTGTCGCGCAGGAGCGGGGGTAGGTGAGCAGTTCTTC.

V is TRBV30 and J is TRBJ2-5; maybe TRBD2 (5 bases). With 3 bases removed from V and 2 bases from J, the gap between germline ends came to 10 bases. This CDR3 spans 13 amino acids. Germline assignment: CDR1 GTSNPN and CDR2 SVGIG (reference sequence). This chain's CDR3 is CAWSLRRQETQYF. DNA for the CDR3: TGTGCCTGGAGCCTCCGGAGGCAAGAGACCCAGTACTTC.

The chain joins TRBV7-9 to TRBJ1-2; D is ambiguous. The CDR3 spans 14 residues. Germline CDR1 SEHNR, CDR2 FQNEAQ (reference sequence). V lost 0 bases and J lost 0, with 5 bases in between. The CDR3 sequence is CASSLAQANYGYTF. The CDR3 bases are TGTGCCAGCAGCTTAGCGCAGGCTAACTATGGCTACACCTTC.

The gene calls are TRBV9 and TRBJ2-7; 7 bases align to TRBD1. V was pared by 4 bases and J by 2 bases, with 12 bases of the junction left unmatched. The CDR3 loop spans 16 amino acids. CDR1 is SGDLS, CDR2 YYNGEE, per germline. The CDR3 region has the DNA TGTGCCAGCAGCCCATCAACCAGGGGGACCCCCTACGAGCAGTACTTC. This encodes CASSPSTRGTPYEQYF.

The chain uses TRBV27 and TRBJ2-7; perhaps TRBD2 as D (6 bases). V lost 3 bases to trimming and J lost 0 bases, with 21 bases between them. The CDR3 is 18 residues long. In germline, CDR1 is MNHEY, CDR2 SMNVEV (reference sequence). The CDR3 region has the DNA TGTGCCAGCAGTTTCCCAGCCTCTAGCGAACATAGCTCCTACGAGCAGTACTTC. Encoded protein: CASSFPASSEHSSYEQYF.

The gene calls are TRBV28 and TRBJ2-5; unclear D gene. Trimming left V 6 bases short and J 5 bases short, with 10 bases between. This CDR3 is 12 amino acids long. Germline V lookup: CDR1 MDHEN, CDR2 SYDVKM. The CDR3, as DNA: TGTGCCAGCAGCCCGAAGAGGGAGACCCAGTACTTC. Amino acids: CASSPKRETQYF.

The V gene is TRBV19, the J gene TRBJ1-2, with 8 bases lining up with TRBD1. CDR3 length: 16 residues. V shed 5 bases and J 5 bases; nucleotides not matched to a gene: 13. Germline assignment: CDR1 LNHDA and CDR2 SQIVND (reference sequence). The CDR3, as DNA: TGTGCCAGTAGTTTTCCAACAGGGGGAAATGGTTATGGCTACACCTTC. Residues: CASSFPTGGNGYGYTF.

This chain joins TRBV21-1 and TRBJ1-1. TRBV21-1 is labeled a pseudogene. The CDR3 totals 8 residues. The CDR3 nucleotides read TGTGCCAGCAGAGGGGCTTTCTTT. Translation gives CASRGAFF.

This clone was counted between two and nine times. V is TRBV7-9 and J is TRBJ1-3, with D uncertain. The V gene's germline CDR1 is SEHNR and CDR2 FQNEAQ (reference sequence). V was pared by 5 bases and J by 4 bases, with 12 bases between. The CDR3 sequence is 14 residues long. The CDR3 nucleotides read TGTGCCAGCAGCGCCTTTGGGGTGGGAAACACCATATATTTT. Translated, it gives CASSAFGVGNTIYF.

This clone came up a few times. The chain uses TRBV20-1 and TRBJ2-1; D gene unclear. CDR1 is DFQATT and CDR2 is SNEGSKA in the germline V gene (reference sequence). This CDR3 is 11 amino acids long. Trimming cost V 4 bases and J 6 bases, with 7 bases left between them. CDR3 protein: CSATGANEQFF. The CDR3 nucleotides are TGCAGTGCTACAGGCGCCAATGAGCAGTTCTTC.

This clone has only a few counts. The J gene is TRBJ2-3, the V gene TRBV13, with a weak D call TRBD2 (5 bases). CDR1 is PRHDT and CDR2 is FYEKMQ in the germline V gene (reference sequence). This CDR3 has 17 residues. Trimming removed 4 bases at V and 5 bases at J, with 22 bases between. CDR3 DNA: TGTGCCAGCAGCTCTGAATTCGGGGTCCAGCGAGTAGATACGCAGTATTTT. Protein: CASSSEFGVQRVDTQYF.

The rearrangement uses TRBV4-2 and TRBJ2-1; D unclear. This CDR3 has 14 amino acids. V lost 3 bases and J lost 5, with 11 bases in between. CDR1 is LGHNA, CDR2 YNFKEQ, per germline. The CDR3 DNA sequence: TGTGCCAGCAGCCAGGGCCAGAAAAACAATGAGCAGTTCTTC. Translated: CASSQGQKNNEQFF.

This clone was seen a few times. The chain couples TRBV2 to TRBJ2-7; 7 bases are shared with TRBD1. The V gene end was trimmed by 7 bases and the J gene end by 2 bases; junction bases not matched to a gene: 8. Per the germline V gene, CDR1 is SNHLY and CDR2 is FYNNEI. This CDR3 contains 14 residues. The CDR3 nucleotides read TGTGCCAGCACACGACAGGGCCCGACCTACGAGCAGTACTTC. Protein product: CASTRQGPTYEQYF.

A few counts support this clone. This chain links TRBV19 with TRBJ2-7, with TRBD1 identical over 10 bases. The CDR3 spans 15 residues. Germline values: CDR1 LNHDA, CDR2 SQIVND (reference sequence). The ends lost 7 bases at V and 1 base at J; junction bases unmatched: 7. The CDR3 coding sequence is TGTGCCAGTAAAAGGACGGGACAGGGGTCCTACGAGCAGTACTTC. Its protein is CASKRTGQGSYEQYF. Full variable domain (missing parts from reference TRBV19 and TRBJ2-7): DGGITQSPKYLFRKEGQNVTLSCEQNLNHDAMYWYRQDPGQGLRLIYYSQIVNDFQKGDIAEGYSVSREKKESFPLTVTSAQKNPTAFYLCASKRTGQGSYEQYFGPGTRLTVT.

This clone was found a few times. V usage is TRBV27 and J usage is TRBJ1-5; 9 bases agree with TRBD1. With V trimmed by 5 bases and J by 0 bases, 8 bases remained unmatched. The CDR3 sequence is 17 residues long. The germline V gene encodes CDR1 MNHEY and CDR2 SMNVEV (reference sequence). DNA of the CDR3: TGTGCCAGCAGTCCGGGACAGGGATCCTATAGCAATCAGCCCCAGCATTTT. Translating gives CASSPGQGSYSNQPQHF.

The rearrangement uses TRBV9 and TRBJ2-1; D gene unclear. V was pared by 3 bases and J by 3 bases, with 4 bases between. Germline values: CDR1 SGDLS, CDR2 YYNGEE. The CDR3 covers 12 residues. The CDR3 nucleotides read TGTGCCAGCAGCGGCGACTACAATGAGCAGTTCTTC. Translated: CASSGDYNEQFF.

V is TRBV14 and J is TRBJ2-1; D unclear. There are 18 residues in the CDR3. The germline V gene encodes CDR1 SGHDN and CDR2 FVKESK. V lost 0 bases to trimming and J lost 9 bases, with 24 bases between them. CDR3 in amino acids: CASSQDRLLVRGPGEQFF. The CDR3 DNA is TGTGCCAGCAGCCAAGATCGTCTGCTGGTTCGAGGACCGGGTGAGCAGTTCTTC.

This chain connects TRBV9 to TRBJ2-3; TRBD2 matches at 10 bases. The CDR3 is made up of 16 amino acids. After removal of 0 bases from V and 5 bases from J, the junction contained 6 bases not matched to a gene. Per germline, CDR1 SGDLS and CDR2 YYNGEE. CDR3 residues: CASSVATSGAGDTQYF. The CDR3, as DNA: TGTGCCAGCAGCGTAGCTACTAGCGGGGCTGGAGATACGCAGTATTTT.

The chain joins TRBV3-1 (or the pseudogene TRBV3-2) to TRBJ2-7; D is unresolved. The CDR3 covers 11 residues. V was trimmed by 1 base and J by 6 bases, leaving 4 bases between them. Germline V CDR1 and CDR2: LGHDT, YNNKEL (reference sequence). The CDR3 nucleotides are TGTGCCAGCAGCCAAGGTGGCGAGCAGTACTTC. As protein: CASSQGGEQYF.